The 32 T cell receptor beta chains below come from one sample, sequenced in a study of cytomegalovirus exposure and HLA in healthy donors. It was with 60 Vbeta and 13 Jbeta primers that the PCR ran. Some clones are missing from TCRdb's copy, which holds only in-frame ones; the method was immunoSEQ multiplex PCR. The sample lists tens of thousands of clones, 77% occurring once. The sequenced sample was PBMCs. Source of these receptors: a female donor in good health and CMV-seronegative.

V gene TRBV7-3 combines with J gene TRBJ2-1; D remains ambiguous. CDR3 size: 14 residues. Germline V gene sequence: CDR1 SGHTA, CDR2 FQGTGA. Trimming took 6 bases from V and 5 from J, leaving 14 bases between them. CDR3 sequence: CASSSTRSNNEQFF. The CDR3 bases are TGTGCCAGCAGTTCCACGAGGTCCAACAATGAGCAGTTCTTC.

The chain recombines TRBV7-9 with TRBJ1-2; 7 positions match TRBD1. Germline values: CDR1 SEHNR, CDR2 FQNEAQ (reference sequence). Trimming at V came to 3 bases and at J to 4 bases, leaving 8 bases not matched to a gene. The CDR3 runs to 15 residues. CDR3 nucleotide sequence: TGTGCCAGCAGCTTGTCCGACAGGGCTGGCTATGGCTACACCTTC. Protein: CASSLSDRAGYGYTF.

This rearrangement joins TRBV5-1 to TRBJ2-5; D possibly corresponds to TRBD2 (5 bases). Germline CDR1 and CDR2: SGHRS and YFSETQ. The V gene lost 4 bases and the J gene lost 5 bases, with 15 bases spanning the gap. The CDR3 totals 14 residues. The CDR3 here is CASSPDWRVETQYF. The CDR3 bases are TGCGCCAGCAGCCCGGACTGGCGAGTTGAGACCCAGTACTTC.

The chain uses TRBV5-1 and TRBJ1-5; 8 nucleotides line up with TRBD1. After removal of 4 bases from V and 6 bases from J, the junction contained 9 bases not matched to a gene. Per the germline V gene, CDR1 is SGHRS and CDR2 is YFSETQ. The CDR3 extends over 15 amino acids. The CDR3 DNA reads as TGCGCCAGCAGCGCTACAGGGGGTACGGGTCAGCCCCAGCATTTT. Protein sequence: CASSATGGTGQPQHF.

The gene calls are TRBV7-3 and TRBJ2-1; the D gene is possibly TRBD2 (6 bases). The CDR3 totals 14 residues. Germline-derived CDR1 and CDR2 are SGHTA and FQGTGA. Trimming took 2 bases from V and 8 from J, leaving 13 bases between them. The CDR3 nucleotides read TGTGCCAGCAGCTTAGGATCTAGCGCCTATGAGCAGTTCTTC. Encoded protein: CASSLGSSAYEQFF.

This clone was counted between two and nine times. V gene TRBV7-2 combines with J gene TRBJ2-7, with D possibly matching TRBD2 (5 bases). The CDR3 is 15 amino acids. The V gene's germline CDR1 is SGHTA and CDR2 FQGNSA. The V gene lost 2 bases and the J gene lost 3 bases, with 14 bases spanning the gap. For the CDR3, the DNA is TGTGCCAGCAGCTTATTGGGGATAGCGAACTACGAGCAGTACTTC. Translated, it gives CASSLLGIANYEQYF. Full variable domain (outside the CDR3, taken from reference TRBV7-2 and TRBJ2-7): GAGVSQSPSNKVTEKGKDVELRCDPISGHTALYWYRQSLGQGLEFLIYFQGNSAPDKSGLPSDRFSAERTGGSVSTLTIQRTQQEDSAVYLCASSLLGIANYEQYFGPGTRLTVT.

CDR3 residues: CASSLAGLAGSYNEQFF. The DNA for the CDR3 is TGTGCCAGCAGCTTGGCCGGGCTAGCGGGTTCCTACAATGAGCAGTTCTTC. V and J are TRBV5-4 and TRBJ2-1; 8 positions agree with TRBD2. The CDR3 sequence is 17 residues long. V shed 0 bases and J 1 base; nucleotides not matched to a gene: 6. Germline-derived CDR1 and CDR2 are SGHNT and YYREEE (reference sequence).

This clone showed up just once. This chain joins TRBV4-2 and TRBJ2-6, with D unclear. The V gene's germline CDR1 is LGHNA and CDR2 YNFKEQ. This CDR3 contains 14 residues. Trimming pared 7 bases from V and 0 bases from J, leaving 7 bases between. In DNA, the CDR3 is TGTGCCAGCATGGTGAGCTCTGGGGCCAACGTCCTGACTTTC. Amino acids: CASMVSSGANVLTF.

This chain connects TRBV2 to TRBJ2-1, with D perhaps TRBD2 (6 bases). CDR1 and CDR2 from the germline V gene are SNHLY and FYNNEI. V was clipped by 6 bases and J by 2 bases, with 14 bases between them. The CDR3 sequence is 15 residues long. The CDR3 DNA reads TGTGCCAGCAGGCAAGGGGTAGCGGCCTACAATGAGCAGTTCTTC. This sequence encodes CASRQGVAAYNEQFF.

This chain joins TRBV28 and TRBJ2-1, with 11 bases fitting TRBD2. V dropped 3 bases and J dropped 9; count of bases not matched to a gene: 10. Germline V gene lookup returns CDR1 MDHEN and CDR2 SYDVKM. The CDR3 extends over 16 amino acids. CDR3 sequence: CASSFPVAGGPPEQFF. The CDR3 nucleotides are TGTGCCAGCAGTTTTCCTGTAGCGGGAGGGCCCCCTGAGCAGTTCTTC.

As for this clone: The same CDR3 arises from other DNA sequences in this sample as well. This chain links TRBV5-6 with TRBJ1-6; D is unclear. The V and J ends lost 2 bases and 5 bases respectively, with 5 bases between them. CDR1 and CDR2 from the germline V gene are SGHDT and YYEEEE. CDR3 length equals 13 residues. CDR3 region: CASSFFNNSPLHF. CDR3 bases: TGTGCCAGCAGCTTTTTTAATAATTCACCCCTCCACTTT.

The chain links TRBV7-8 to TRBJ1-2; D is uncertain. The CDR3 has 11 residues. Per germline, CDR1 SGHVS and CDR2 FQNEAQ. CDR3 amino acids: CGHRTNYGYTF. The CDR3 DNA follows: TGTGGACACCGAACTAACTATGGCTACACCTTC.

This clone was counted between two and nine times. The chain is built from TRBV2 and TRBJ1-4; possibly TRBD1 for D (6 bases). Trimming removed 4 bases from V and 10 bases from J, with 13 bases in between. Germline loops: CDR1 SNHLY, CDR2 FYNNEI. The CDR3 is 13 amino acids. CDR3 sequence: CASSGSRGGKLFF. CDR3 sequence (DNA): TGTGCCAGCAGTGGCAGTCGAGGGGGAAAACTGTTTTTT.

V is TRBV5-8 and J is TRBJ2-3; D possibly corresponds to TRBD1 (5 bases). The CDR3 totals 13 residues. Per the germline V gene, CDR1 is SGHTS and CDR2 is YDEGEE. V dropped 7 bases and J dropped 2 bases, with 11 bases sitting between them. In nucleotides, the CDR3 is TGTGCCAGCGCGGACAAACTCACAGATACGCAGTATTTT. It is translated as CASADKLTDTQYF. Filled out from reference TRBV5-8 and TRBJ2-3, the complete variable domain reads EAGVTQSPTHLIKTRGQQATLRCSPISGHTSVYWYQQALGLGLQFLLWYDEGEERNRGNFPPRFSGRQFPNYSSELNVNALELEDSALYLCASADKLTDTQYFGPGTRLTVL.

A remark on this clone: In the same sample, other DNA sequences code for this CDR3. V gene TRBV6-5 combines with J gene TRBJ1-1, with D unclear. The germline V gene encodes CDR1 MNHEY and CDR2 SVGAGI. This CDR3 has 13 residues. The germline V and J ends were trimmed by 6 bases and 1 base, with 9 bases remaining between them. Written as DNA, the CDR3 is TGTGCCAGCAGCCTACGACAGAACACTGAAGCTTTCTTT. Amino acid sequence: CASSLRQNTEAFF.

CDR3 sequence reads: CSVEVGGVKTQYF. The CDR3 DNA is TGCAGCGTTGAAGTCGGGGGTGTGAAGACCCAGTACTTC. The J gene is TRBJ2-5, the V gene TRBV29-1; D might be TRBD2 (6 bases). The germline V and J ends were trimmed by 1 base and 6 bases, with 12 bases remaining between them. The CDR3 is 13 amino acids. The germline V gene encodes CDR1 SQVTM and CDR2 ANQGSEA.

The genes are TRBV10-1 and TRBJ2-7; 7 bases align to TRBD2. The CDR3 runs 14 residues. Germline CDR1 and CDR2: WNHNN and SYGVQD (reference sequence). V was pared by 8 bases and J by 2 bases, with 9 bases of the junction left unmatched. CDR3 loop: CASPWGGRTYEQYF. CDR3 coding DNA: TGCGCCAGCCCCTGGGGGGGACGAACCTACGAGCAGTACTTC.

CDR3: CASSLDGTVLPYEQYF. CDR3 coding DNA: TGTGCCAGCAGCTTAGACGGGACAGTGTTACCCTACGAGCAGTACTTC. V usage is TRBV7-9 and J usage is TRBJ2-7; 7 bases line up with TRBD1. Per germline, CDR1 SEHNR and CDR2 FQNEAQ (reference sequence). CDR3 length equals 16 residues. V shed 1 base, J shed 2 bases, and the junction held 8 bases outside the gene matches. The variable domain in full, completed from reference TRBV7-9 and TRBJ2-7, reads DTGVSQNPRHKITKRGQNVTFRCDPISEHNRLYWYRQTLGQGPEFLTYFQNEAQLEKSRLLSDRFSAERPKGSFSTLEIQRTEQGDSAMYLCASSLDGTVLPYEQYFGPGTRLTVT.

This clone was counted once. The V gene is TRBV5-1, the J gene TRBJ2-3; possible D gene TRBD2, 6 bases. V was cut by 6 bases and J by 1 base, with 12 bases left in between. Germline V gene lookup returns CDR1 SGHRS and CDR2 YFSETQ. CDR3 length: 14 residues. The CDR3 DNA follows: TGCGCCAGCACCGCGGGGTCGGGCACAGATACGCAGTATTTT. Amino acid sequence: CASTAGSGTDTQYF. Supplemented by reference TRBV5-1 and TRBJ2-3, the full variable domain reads KAGVTQTPRYLIKTRGQQVTLSCSPISGHRSVSWYQQTPGQGLQFLFEYFSETQRNKGNFPGRFSGRQFSNSRSEMNVSTLELGDSALYLCASTAGSGTDTQYFGPGTRLTVL.

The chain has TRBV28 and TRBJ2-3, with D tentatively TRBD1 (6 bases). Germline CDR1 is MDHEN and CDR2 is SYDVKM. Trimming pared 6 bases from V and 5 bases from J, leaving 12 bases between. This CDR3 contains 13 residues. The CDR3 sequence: CASRWTVEDTQYF. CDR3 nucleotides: TGTGCCAGCAGATGGACAGTGGAAGATACGCAGTATTTT.

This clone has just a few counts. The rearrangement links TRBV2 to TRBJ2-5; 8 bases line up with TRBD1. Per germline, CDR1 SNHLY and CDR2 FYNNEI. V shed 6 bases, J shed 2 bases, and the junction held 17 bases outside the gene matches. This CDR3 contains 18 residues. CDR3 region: CASSDPGQAGTGQETQYF. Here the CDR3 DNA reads TGTGCCAGCAGCGATCCCGGCCAGGCCGGGACAGGTCAAGAGACCCAGTACTTC. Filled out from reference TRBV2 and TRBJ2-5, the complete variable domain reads EPEVTQTPSHQVTQMGQEVILRCVPISNHLYFYWYRQILGQKVEFLVSFYNNEISEKSEIFDDQFSVERPDGSNFTLKIRSTKLEDSAMYFCASSDPGQAGTGQETQYFGPGTRLLVL.

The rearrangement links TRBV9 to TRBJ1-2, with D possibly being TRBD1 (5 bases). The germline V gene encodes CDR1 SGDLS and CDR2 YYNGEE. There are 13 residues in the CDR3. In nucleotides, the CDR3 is TGTGCGTCGGCCCGGGAGGGGAACTATGGCTACACCTTC. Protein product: CASAREGNYGYTF.

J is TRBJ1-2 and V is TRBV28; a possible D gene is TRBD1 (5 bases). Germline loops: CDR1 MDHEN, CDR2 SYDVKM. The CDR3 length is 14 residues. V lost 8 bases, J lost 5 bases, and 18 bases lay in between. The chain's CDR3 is CASLRVEGLYGYTF. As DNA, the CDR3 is TGTGCCAGCCTCAGGGTGGAGGGACTTTATGGCTACACCTTC.

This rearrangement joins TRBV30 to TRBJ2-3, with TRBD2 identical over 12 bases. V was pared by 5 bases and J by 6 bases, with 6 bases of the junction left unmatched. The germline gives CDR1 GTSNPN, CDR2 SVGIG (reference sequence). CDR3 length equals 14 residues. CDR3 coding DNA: TGTGCCTGGGAGCTAGCGGGGGGGCGTGATACGCAGTATTTT. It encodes CAWELAGGRDTQYF.

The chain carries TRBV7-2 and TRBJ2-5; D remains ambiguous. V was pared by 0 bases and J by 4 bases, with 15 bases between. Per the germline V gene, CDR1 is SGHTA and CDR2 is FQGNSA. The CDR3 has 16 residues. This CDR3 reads CASSLAPNPVGETQYF. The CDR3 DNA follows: TGTGCCAGCAGCTTAGCTCCAAACCCGGTCGGAGAGACCCAGTACTTC.

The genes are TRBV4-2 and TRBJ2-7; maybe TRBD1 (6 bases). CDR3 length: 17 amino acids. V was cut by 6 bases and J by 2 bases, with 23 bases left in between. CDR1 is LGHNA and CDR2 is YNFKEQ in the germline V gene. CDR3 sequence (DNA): TGTGCCAGCAGTATTAAAAACCAGGCAGGGGTTACCTACGAGCAGTACTTC. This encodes CASSIKNQAGVTYEQYF.

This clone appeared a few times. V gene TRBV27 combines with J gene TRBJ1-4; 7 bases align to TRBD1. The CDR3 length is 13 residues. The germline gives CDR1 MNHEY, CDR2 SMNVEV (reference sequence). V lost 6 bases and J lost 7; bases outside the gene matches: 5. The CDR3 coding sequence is TGTGCCAGCAGACTACAGGGGAGTGAAAAACTGTTTTTT. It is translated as CASRLQGSEKLFF.

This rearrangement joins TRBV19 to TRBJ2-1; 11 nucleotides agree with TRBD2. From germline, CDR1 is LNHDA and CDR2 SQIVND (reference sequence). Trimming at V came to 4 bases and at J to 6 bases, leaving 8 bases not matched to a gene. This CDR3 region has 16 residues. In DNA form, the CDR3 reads TGTGCCAGTAGTAGGAAGACTAGCGGGGATTTCAATGAGCAGTTCTTC. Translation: CASSRKTSGDFNEQFF.

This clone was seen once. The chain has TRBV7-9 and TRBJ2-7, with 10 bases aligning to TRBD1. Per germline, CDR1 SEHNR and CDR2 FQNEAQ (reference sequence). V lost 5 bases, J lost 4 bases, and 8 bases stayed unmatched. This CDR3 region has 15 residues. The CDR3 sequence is CASSHPGQGLYEQYF. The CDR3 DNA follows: TGTGCCAGCAGCCATCCGGGACAGGGGTTATACGAGCAGTACTTC. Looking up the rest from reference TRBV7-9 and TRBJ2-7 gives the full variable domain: DTGVSQNPRHKITKRGQNVTFRCDPISEHNRLYWYRQTLGQGPEFLTYFQNEAQLEKSRLLSDRFSAERPKGSFSTLEIQRTEQGDSAMYLCASSHPGQGLYEQYFGPGTRLTVT.

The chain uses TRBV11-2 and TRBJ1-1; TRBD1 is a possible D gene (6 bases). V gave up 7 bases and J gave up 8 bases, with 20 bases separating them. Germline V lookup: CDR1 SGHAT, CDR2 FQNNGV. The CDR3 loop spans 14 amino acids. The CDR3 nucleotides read TGTGCCAGCACTCTAATTCCTTACGGACAGGAAGCTTTCTTT. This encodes CASTLIPYGQEAFF. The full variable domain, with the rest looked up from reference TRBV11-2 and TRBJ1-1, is EAGVAQSPRYKIIEKRQSVAFWCNPISGHATLYWYQQILGQGPKLLIQFQNNGVVDDSQLPKDRFSAERLKGVDSTLKIQPAKLEDSAVYLCASTLIPYGQEAFFGQGTRLTVV.

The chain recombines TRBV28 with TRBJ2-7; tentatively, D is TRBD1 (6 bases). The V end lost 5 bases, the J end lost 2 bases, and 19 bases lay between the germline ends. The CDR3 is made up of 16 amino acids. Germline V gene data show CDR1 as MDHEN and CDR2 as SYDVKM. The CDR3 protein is CASSANPTGTPYEQYF. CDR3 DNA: TGTGCCAGCAGTGCGAACCCGACAGGTACTCCCTACGAGCAGTACTTC.

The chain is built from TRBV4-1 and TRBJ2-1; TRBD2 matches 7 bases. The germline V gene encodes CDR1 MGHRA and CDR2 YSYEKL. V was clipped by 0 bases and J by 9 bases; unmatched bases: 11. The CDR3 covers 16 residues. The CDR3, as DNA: TGCGCCAGCAGCCAAGAAGGAACTAGCGTGCGGCCTGAGCAGTTCTTC. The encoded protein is CASSQEGTSVRPEQFF.